The sequence of this TCR beta chain was determined in a study of neurological immune-mediated disorders. Time point noted: longitudinal time-point 1 (baseline). The germline CDR1 and CDR2 sequences are SGHDT and YYEEEE. V was shortened by 1 base and J by 4 bases, with 12 bases between the two germline ends. This CDR3 has 15 residues. TCRdb independently ran MiXCR on the 5' RACE reads; one entry per CDR3 protein. The sample yields more than 70,000 distinct CDR3 sequences, roughly a tenth seen once. The V call is TRBV5-6, the J call TRBJ1-5; D perhaps matches TRBD1 (6 bases). Sequencing was performed on PBMCs. The sequence was collected from a man in his thirties or forties in good health. The CDR3 loop is CASSLQGTANQPQHF. The CDR3 region has the DNA TGTGCCAGCAGCTTGCAGGGGACGGCAAATCAGCCCCAGCATTTT.